This entry lists 23 T cell receptor beta chains sequenced from one sample in a study of cytomegalovirus exposure and HLA in healthy donors (dated by TCRdb to about 2017). The receptor library was made with the immunoSEQ multiplex PCR assay. TCRdb took over this immuneACCESS table, retaining in-frame rearrangements with V and J assigned. Such tables are incomplete; in checked studies, under half of the missing clones stem from an unresolved V gene, and the remainder is unexplained. The sample has some 160,000 clones on record, around 89% of them singletons. The ten largest clones capture just under 3% of the sample. Sequenced material: PBMCs. The source of these receptors is a man between 18 and 29 years old in good health and CMV-seronegative.

This chain links TRBV5-6 with TRBJ2-2; 13 positions match TRBD2. Germline assignment: CDR1 SGHDT and CDR2 YYEEEE. After removal of 1 base from V and 5 bases from J, the junction contained 5 bases not matched to a gene. The CDR3 runs to 17 residues. The CDR3 region has the DNA TGTGCCAGCAGCTTGACTGGACTAGCGGGAGCGACCGGGGAGCTGTTTTTT. Amino acids: CASSLTGLAGATGELFF.

In this sample, this clone turned up a few times. The chain links TRBV7-9 to TRBJ2-5; 7 nucleotides align to TRBD1. With 8 bases clipped from V and 0 bases from J, the junction kept 12 bases outside the gene matches. CDR1 is SEHNR, CDR2 FQNEAQ, per germline (reference sequence). This CDR3 is 16 amino acids long. CDR3 amino acids: CASSGQFVPHQETQYF. The CDR3 nucleotides are TGTGCCAGCTCGGGACAGTTCGTTCCCCACCAAGAGACCCAGTACTTC.

There are a few counts of this clone. The rearrangement joins TRBV6-1 to TRBJ1-5; TRBD1 matches at 9 bases. Germline-derived CDR1 and CDR2 are MNHNS and SASEGT. J gave up 7 bases and V 3 bases, and 10 bases lay outside the gene matches. The CDR3 sequence is 16 residues long. Here the CDR3 DNA reads TGTGCCAGCAGTGACGCCGGGACAGGGTCCGCGCAGCCCCAGCATTTT. This codes for CASSDAGTGSAQPQHF.

The chain uses TRBV28 and TRBJ2-1; 14 nucleotides align to TRBD2. J was trimmed by 0 bases and V by 5 bases; bases with no gene match: 3. CDR3 length: 17 residues. CDR1 and CDR2 from the germline V gene are MDHEN and SYDVKM. Here the CDR3 reads CASSAGTSGSSYNEQFF. The CDR3 DNA reads TGTGCCAGCAGTGCGGGGACTAGCGGGAGCTCCTACAATGAGCAGTTCTTC.

This clone has a handful of counts. The chain couples TRBV27 to TRBJ1-2; a possible D gene is TRBD1 (5 bases). The CDR3 spans 14 residues. Between the trimmed V and J ends, which lost 3 bases and 8 bases, there was a span of 16 bases. Germline loops: CDR1 MNHEY, CDR2 SMNVEV (reference sequence). DNA for the CDR3: TGTGCCAGCAGTTTCCGCCTGACGGGGGTCGGCTACACCTTC. Translated: CASSFRLTGVGYTF.

V is TRBV6-5 and J is TRBJ1-1; 8 bases match TRBD1. CDR1 is MNHEY and CDR2 is SVGAGI in the germline V gene. This CDR3 spans 13 amino acids. Trimming at V came to 5 bases and at J to 7 bases, leaving 6 bases not matched to a gene. The CDR3 DNA sequence: TGTGCCAGCAGTGTCACAGGGGGGGTTGAAGCTTTCTTT. This encodes CASSVTGGVEAFF.

The J gene is TRBJ2-3, the V gene TRBV6-1; no clear D gene. Deletions cut 3 bases from V and 2 bases from J, with 6 bases between. This CDR3 comprises 13 residues. The germline CDR1 and CDR2 sequences are MNHNS and SASEGT. CDR3 sequence: CASSERSTDTQYF. The CDR3 DNA follows: TGTGCCAGCAGTGAGCGCTCCACAGATACGCAGTATTTT.

This chain's CDR3 is CASSRTPGNQPQHF. CDR3 in DNA: TGTGCCAGCAGCAGAACCCCGGGGAATCAGCCCCAGCATTTT. The chain uses TRBV6-5 and TRBJ1-5; D is unresolved. The CDR3 extends over 14 amino acids. V was shortened by 6 bases and J by 4 bases, with 13 bases between the two germline ends. The germline V gene encodes CDR1 MNHEY and CDR2 SVGAGI.

The rearrangement uses TRBV10-1 and TRBJ2-2, with 7 bases identical to TRBD2. With 4 bases clipped from V and 6 bases from J, the junction kept 11 bases outside the gene matches. The germline gives CDR1 WNHNN, CDR2 SYGVQD (reference sequence). The CDR3 extends over 16 amino acids. The DNA of the CDR3 is TGCGCCAGCAGTGCCCTAGCGGCGGGACCCCCCGGGGAGCTGTTTTTT. Its translation: CASSALAAGPPGELFF.

The V and J genes are TRBV28 and TRBJ2-7; TRBD1 is a possible D gene (5 bases). The CDR3 spans 14 residues. V shed 4 bases and J shed 3 bases, with 13 bases lying between them. From germline, CDR1 is MDHEN and CDR2 SYDVKM. CDR3 amino acids: CASSSSRVSYEQYF. DNA for the CDR3: TGTGCCAGCAGTTCCTCCAGGGTAAGCTACGAGCAGTACTTC.

This clone was observed a single time. The genes are TRBV27 and TRBJ1-4; D is perhaps TRBD1 (6 bases). Germline CDR1 MNHEY, CDR2 SMNVEV (reference sequence). V lost 3 bases, J lost 5 bases, and 13 bases lay in between. The CDR3 consists of 15 residues. Written as DNA, the CDR3 is TGTGCCAGCAGTTTGGTAGGACAGAAGAATGAAAAACTGTTTTTT. It yields the protein CASSLVGQKNEKLFF.

This sequence joins TRBV10-3 and TRBJ2-6; 7 bases match TRBD1. The CDR3 is 16 amino acids. The germline V gene has CDR1 ENHRY and CDR2 SYGVKD. The J segment lost 0 bases and the V segment lost 10 bases, leaving 9 bases of the junction unmatched. CDR3 sequence: CATTDRVLSGANVLTF. The CDR3 coding sequence is TGTGCCACCACCGACAGGGTACTCTCTGGGGCCAACGTCCTGACTTTC.

The V and J genes are TRBV30 and TRBJ1-6; TRBD1 matches 8 bases. The CDR3 runs 14 residues. V trimming: 3 bases; J trimming: 9 bases; junction bases outside the gene matches: 7. The germline gives CDR1 GTSNPN, CDR2 SVGIG (reference sequence). The CDR3: CAWSRGPGGSPLHF. CDR3 in DNA: TGTGCCTGGAGCAGGGGGCCCGGGGGTTCACCCCTCCACTTT.

The gene calls are TRBV5-1 and TRBJ2-1, with 7 bases that match TRBD1. V was clipped by 4 bases and J by 2 bases; unmatched bases: 3. This CDR3 is 14 amino acids long. The germline V gene encodes CDR1 SGHRS and CDR2 YFSETQ. CDR3 protein: CASSRQGPYNEQFF. CDR3 nucleotide sequence: TGCGCCAGCAGCCGACAGGGCCCCTACAATGAGCAGTTCTTC.

The CDR3 sequence: CASSSVGTGFAGQPQHF. Here the CDR3 DNA reads TGTGCCAGCAGCTCAGTGGGGACAGGGTTTGCGGGTCAGCCCCAGCATTTT. J is TRBJ1-5 and V is TRBV7-2; 9 nucleotides align to TRBD1. Germline V gives CDR1 SGHTA, CDR2 FQGNSA. Trimming cost V 4 bases and J 6 bases; bases outside gene matches: 13. The CDR3 loop spans 17 amino acids.

The CDR3 spells CASSWTARNTEAFF. CDR3 coding DNA: TGTGCCAGCAGTTGGACAGCCAGGAACACTGAAGCTTTCTTT. This chain links TRBV6-5 with TRBJ1-1; D is possibly TRBD1 (6 bases). The CDR3 spans 14 residues. The V end was cut by 4 bases, the J end by 1 base, with 10 bases between. The germline V gene encodes CDR1 MNHEY and CDR2 SVGAGI.

This clone has only one observation. The chain combines TRBV10-3 with TRBJ2-3; 9 bases line up with TRBD1. Germline V gene data show CDR1 as ENHRY and CDR2 as SYGVKD. The CDR3 covers 16 residues. V shed 0 bases and J 6 bases; nucleotides not matched to a gene: 7. CDR3 protein: CAISESKQGARDTQYF. For the CDR3, the DNA is TGTGCCATCAGTGAGTCAAAACAGGGGGCGCGGGATACGCAGTATTTT.

The chain is built from TRBV2 and TRBJ2-6; D may be TRBD1 (6 bases). V lost 3 bases and J 4 bases, leaving 10 bases between the germline ends. There are 15 residues in the CDR3. Germline CDR1 is SNHLY and CDR2 is FYNNEI. The DNA of the CDR3 is TGTGCCAGCAGTGAGGGGGCGAGGGGGGCCAACGTCCTGACTTTC. Its protein product is CASSEGARGANVLTF.

The chain is built from TRBV27 and TRBJ2-7, with 14 bases fitting TRBD2. The V gene's germline CDR1 is MNHEY and CDR2 SMNVEV (reference sequence). V lost 6 bases to trimming and J lost 4 bases; unmatched junction nucleotides: 5. The CDR3 is 15 amino acids. CDR3 sequence: CASRPGTSGSYEQYF. CDR3 in DNA: TGTGCCAGCAGACCCGGGACTAGCGGGAGTTACGAGCAGTACTTC.

The sample holds a few counts of this clone. The chain employs TRBV7-9 and TRBJ2-7, with 11 bases matching TRBD2. Looked up from germline, CDR1 is SEHNR and CDR2 is FQNEAQ (reference sequence). The CDR3 totals 17 residues. J was trimmed by 1 base and V by 5 bases; bases with no gene match: 10. The CDR3 DNA follows: TGTGCCAGCAGCAAAGCCGGGACTAGCGGACTTTCCTACGAGCAGTACTTC. It specifies CASSKAGTSGLSYEQYF.

The V and J genes are TRBV29-1 and TRBJ1-2; D is unresolved. Germline CDR1 SQVTM, CDR2 ANQGSEA. The CDR3 has 12 amino acids. V was shortened by 0 bases and J by 4 bases, with 6 bases between the two germline ends. For the CDR3, the DNA is TGCAGCGTTGAAGAACAGACCTATGGCTACACCTTC. Protein: CSVEEQTYGYTF.

This rearrangement joins TRBV4-2 to TRBJ2-7; 9 nucleotides match TRBD1. Germline CDR1 LGHNA, CDR2 YNFKEQ. This CDR3 has 16 residues. J gave up 0 bases and V 0 bases, and 3 bases lay outside the gene matches. CDR3 region: CASSQEGQGTSYEQYF. The DNA for the CDR3 is TGTGCCAGCAGCCAAGAGGGACAGGGTACCTCCTACGAGCAGTACTTC.

The chain employs TRBV5-1 and TRBJ2-3; TRBD1 might be the D (6 bases). V lost 8 bases and J 2 bases, leaving 15 bases between the germline ends. Germline V CDR1 and CDR2: SGHRS, YFSETQ. This CDR3 has 14 amino acids. The CDR3 protein is CASNIQGNTDTQYF. As DNA, the CDR3 is TGCGCCAGTAATATTCAGGGGAACACAGATACGCAGTATTTT.